This T cell receptor (beta chain) emerged from a study of blood T cell repertoires in COVID-19. Study details: Italy, Spain and the United States were the sources of the convalescent and acute COVID-19 samples. T cells, B-cell-depleted T cells, or PBMCs supplied cDNA or gDNA.

V lost 3 bases, J lost 3 bases, and 6 bases lay in between. The germline V gene has CDR1 KGHSH and CDR2 LQKENI. This CDR3 contains 12 residues. As originally analysed: From reference gene primer amplification, estimates of nucleated cell counts were derived. Some clones are missing from TCRdb's copy, which holds only in-frame ones; the method was immunoSEQ multiplex PCR. That table is the source of V, J and clone size, and D and trimming were worked out from the DNA. This table has roughly 100,000 clones, about 86% appearing once. A single count supports this clone. Sequencing was performed on peripheral blood. The V and J genes are TRBV18 and TRBJ2-7; maybe TRBD1 (5 bases). This receptor was identified in a human donor in a cohort sampled during active COVID-19. As DNA, the CDR3 is TGTGCCAGCTCACCGGACATCTACGAGCAGTACTTC. It translates to CASSPDIYEQYF.